This T cell receptor beta chain emerged from a study of blood T cell repertoires in COVID-19. With 7 bases removed from V and 2 bases from J, the gap between germline ends came to 15 bases. Germline V lookup: CDR1 MNHEY, CDR2 SMNVEV (reference sequence). The CDR3 runs 15 residues. Measured with immunoSEQ multiplex PCR; TCRdb has only the in-frame clones, and not every one. The table records roughly 210,000 clones, roughly 91% of them present only once. The TCR sequence derives from a man aged 30-40 years in a cohort exposed to, infected with or recovered from COVID-19 (not recorded which). Material for sequencing was PBMCs or T cells enriched from blood (not recorded which). V gene TRBV27 combines with J gene TRBJ2-1; D may be TRBD1 (5 bases). Written as DNA, the CDR3 is TGTGCCAGCAAAACTCTCCAGGGTACCTACAATGAGCAGTTCTTC. Its translation is CASKTLQGTYNEQFF.